This TCR beta chain was found in a study of control samples from healthy donors and cancer patients. Sequencing used immunoSEQ multiplex PCR; TCRdb keeps in-frame clones, though not all of them. The sample yields about 160,000 clones, about 94% seen once. Germline CDR1 and CDR2: MNHEY and SVGEGT. The CDR3 is 14 amino acids. Between the trimmed V and J ends, which lost 6 bases and 1 base, there was a span of 12 bases. This receptor was obtained from a woman between 40 and 50 years old in good health. The sample was blood. The V gene is TRBV6-2 or TRBV6-3, the J gene TRBJ1-1; D remains unclear. In nucleotides, the CDR3 is TGTGCCAGCAGCCGACCTGACAAGAACACTGAAGCTTTCTTT. It is translated as CASSRPDKNTEAFF.